Listed here are 8 T cell receptor beta chains from one sample, sequenced in a study of cytomegalovirus exposure and HLA in healthy donors (dated by TCRdb to between 2016 and 2019). Library construction relied on the immunoSEQ multiplex PCR assay. For the multiplex PCR, a mixture combining 60 forward primers for TCR Vbeta segments and 13 reverse primers for TCR Jbeta segments was used. TCRdb's version of the immuneACCESS table is confined to in-frame rearrangements and falls short of the full clone set. An unresolved V gene accounts for under half of the shortfall where checked; the remainder is of unknown origin. The sample table records some 110,000 clones; about 70% of these occur just once. 2.8% of the sample is held by the ten biggest clonotypes. The sequenced sample was PBMCs. The receptors were sampled from a female donor in good health and CMV-seronegative.

The chain carries TRBV5-1 and TRBJ2-5; perhaps TRBD1 as D (6 bases). Trimming pared 0 bases from V and 3 bases from J, leaving 15 bases between. This CDR3 has 16 amino acids. The germline CDR1 and CDR2 sequences are SGHRS and YFSETQ. The chain's CDR3 is CASSLGAWGREETQYF. The DNA of the CDR3 is TGCGCCAGCAGCTTGGGGGCCTGGGGGCGGGAAGAGACCCAGTACTTC.

The chain recombines TRBV5-8 with TRBJ2-5; 7 nucleotides line up with TRBD1. Germline lookup yields CDR1 SGHTS and CDR2 YDEGEE. V shed 6 bases and J 5 bases; nucleotides not matched to a gene: 10. The CDR3 extends over 14 amino acids. This CDR3 reads CASIDAGGRETQYF. The CDR3, as DNA: TGTGCCAGCATAGATGCAGGGGGAAGGGAGACCCAGTACTTC.

The chain employs TRBV9 and TRBJ1-1, with D tentatively TRBD1 (5 bases). CDR1 and CDR2 (germline): SGDLS, YYNGEE. This CDR3 comprises 15 residues. The V gene lost 0 bases and the J gene lost 4 bases, with 13 bases spanning the gap. CDR3 nucleotides: TGTGCCAGCAGCGTAGGGCAAGGGGTGGTCACTGAAGCTTTCTTT. Protein: CASSVGQGVVTEAFF.

The gene calls are TRBV29-1 and TRBJ2-7, with 11 bases lining up with TRBD1. The V gene's germline CDR1 is SQVTM and CDR2 ANQGSEA. The length of the CDR3 is 13 residues. The V gene end was trimmed by 7 bases and the J gene end by 4 bases; junction bases not matched to a gene: 6. The CDR3 DNA reads as TGCAGCGCCGGGACAGGGGGATCTTACGAGCAGTACTTC. Amino acids: CSAGTGGSYEQYF.

This clone was seen a few times. The chain employs TRBV7-2 and TRBJ1-2, with 8 nucleotides matching TRBD1. The CDR3 is made up of 14 amino acids. Germline CDR1 SGHTA, CDR2 FQGNSA. Germline trimming cut 1 base from V and 4 bases from J; bases unmatched to any gene: 2. The CDR3, as DNA: TGTGCCAGCAGCTTAGTCGGACAGGGCTATGGCTACACCTTC. Encoded protein: CASSLVGQGYGYTF.

This sequence joins TRBV30 and TRBJ1-2, with unresolved D. Trimming took off 0 bases at V and 3 bases at J, with 11 bases between the two ends. This CDR3 is built from 14 residues. Germline V CDR1 and CDR2: GTSNPN, SVGIG (reference sequence). The CDR3 here is CAWSVLNQDYGYTF. In DNA, the CDR3 is TGTGCCTGGAGTGTCCTTAATCAGGACTATGGCTACACCTTC.

V gene TRBV9 combines with J gene TRBJ2-1; a possible D gene is TRBD1 (6 bases). CDR1 and CDR2 from the germline V gene are SGDLS and YYNGEE. This CDR3 has 15 amino acids. V was pared by 3 bases and J by 4 bases, with 14 bases between. Written as DNA, the CDR3 is TGTGCCAGCAGCGGGGGACAAAGCCTTTACAATGAGCAGTTCTTC. It codes for CASSGGQSLYNEQFF.

This clone was seen once. The chain carries TRBV19 and TRBJ2-7; 8 bases are shared with TRBD2. The germline gives CDR1 LNHDA, CDR2 SQIVND (reference sequence). Trimming at V came to 8 bases and at J to 2 bases, leaving 5 bases not matched to a gene. The CDR3 contains 13 residues. The CDR3 protein is CASREGPTYEQYF. CDR3 in DNA: TGTGCCAGTCGGGAGGGACCGACCTACGAGCAGTACTTC.